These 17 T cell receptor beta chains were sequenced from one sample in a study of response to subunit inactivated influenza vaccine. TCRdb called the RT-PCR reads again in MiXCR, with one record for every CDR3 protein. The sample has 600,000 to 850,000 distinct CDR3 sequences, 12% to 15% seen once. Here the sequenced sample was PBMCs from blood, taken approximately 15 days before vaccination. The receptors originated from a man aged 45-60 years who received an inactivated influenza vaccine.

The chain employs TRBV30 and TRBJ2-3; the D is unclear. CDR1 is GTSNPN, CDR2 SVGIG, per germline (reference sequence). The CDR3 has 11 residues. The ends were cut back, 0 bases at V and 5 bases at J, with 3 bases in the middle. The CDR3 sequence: CAWSVLDTQYF. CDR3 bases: TGTGCCTGGAGTGTATTAGATACGCAGTATTTT.

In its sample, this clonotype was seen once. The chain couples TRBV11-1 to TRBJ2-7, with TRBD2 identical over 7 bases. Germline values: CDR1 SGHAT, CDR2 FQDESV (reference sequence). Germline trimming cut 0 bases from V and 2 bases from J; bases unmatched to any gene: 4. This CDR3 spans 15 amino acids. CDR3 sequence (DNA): TGTGCCAGCAGCTTAGCGTCTCTAGCGGCCTACGAGCAGTACTTC. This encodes CASSLASLAAYEQYF. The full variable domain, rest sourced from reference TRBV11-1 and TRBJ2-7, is EAEVAQSPRYKITEKSQAVAFWCDPISGHATLYWYRQILGQGPELLVQFQDESVVDDSQLPKDRFSAERLKGVDSTLKIQPAELGDSAMYLCASSLASLAAYEQYFGPGTRLTVT.

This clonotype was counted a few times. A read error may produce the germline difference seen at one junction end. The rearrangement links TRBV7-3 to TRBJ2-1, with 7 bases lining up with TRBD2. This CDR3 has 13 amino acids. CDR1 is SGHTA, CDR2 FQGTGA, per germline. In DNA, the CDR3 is TGTGCCAGCAGCCTAACCCGGGGGGTTGAGCAGTTCTTC. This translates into CASSLTRGVEQFF.

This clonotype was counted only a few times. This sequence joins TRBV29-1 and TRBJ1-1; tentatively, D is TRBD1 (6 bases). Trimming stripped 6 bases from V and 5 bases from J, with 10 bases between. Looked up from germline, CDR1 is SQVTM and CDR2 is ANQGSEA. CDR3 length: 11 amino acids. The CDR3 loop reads CSVEGVTEAFF. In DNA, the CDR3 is TGCAGCGTGGAGGGGGTGACTGAAGCTTTCTTT.

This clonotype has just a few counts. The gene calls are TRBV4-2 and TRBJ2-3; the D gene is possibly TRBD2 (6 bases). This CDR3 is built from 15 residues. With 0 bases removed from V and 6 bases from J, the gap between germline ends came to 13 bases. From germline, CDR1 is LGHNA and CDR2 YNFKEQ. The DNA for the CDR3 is TGTGCCAGCAGCCAAGACCCGGGAGCTGCGGATACGCAGTATTTT. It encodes CASSQDPGAADTQYF.

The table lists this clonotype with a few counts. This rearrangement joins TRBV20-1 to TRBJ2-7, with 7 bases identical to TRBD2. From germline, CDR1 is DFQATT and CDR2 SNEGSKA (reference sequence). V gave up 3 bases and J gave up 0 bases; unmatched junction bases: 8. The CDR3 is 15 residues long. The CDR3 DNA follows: TGCAGTGCTAGTGTGGGGCGGGGGAGCTCCTACGAGCAGTACTTC. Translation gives CSASVGRGSSYEQYF.

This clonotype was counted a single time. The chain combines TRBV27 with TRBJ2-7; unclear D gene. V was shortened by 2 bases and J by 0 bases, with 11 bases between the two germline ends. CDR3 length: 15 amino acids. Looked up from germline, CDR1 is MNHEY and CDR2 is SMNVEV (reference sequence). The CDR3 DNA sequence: TGTGCCAGCAGTTTAAAGAAGGTCAGCTCCTACGAGCAGTACTTC. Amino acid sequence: CASSLKKVSSYEQYF.

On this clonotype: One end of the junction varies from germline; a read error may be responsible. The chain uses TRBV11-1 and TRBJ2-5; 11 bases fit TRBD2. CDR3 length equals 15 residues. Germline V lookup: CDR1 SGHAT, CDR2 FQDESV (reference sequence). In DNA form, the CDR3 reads TGTGCCAGCAGCACCGGGACTAGCGGCCAACAGACCCAGTACTTC. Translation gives CASSTGTSGQQTQYF.

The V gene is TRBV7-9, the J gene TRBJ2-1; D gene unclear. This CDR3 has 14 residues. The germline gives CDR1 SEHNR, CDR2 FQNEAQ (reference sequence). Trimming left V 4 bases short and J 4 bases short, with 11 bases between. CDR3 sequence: CASSSEFRYNEQFF. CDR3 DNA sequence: TGTGCCAGCAGCTCGGAGTTCAGGTACAATGAGCAGTTCTTC.

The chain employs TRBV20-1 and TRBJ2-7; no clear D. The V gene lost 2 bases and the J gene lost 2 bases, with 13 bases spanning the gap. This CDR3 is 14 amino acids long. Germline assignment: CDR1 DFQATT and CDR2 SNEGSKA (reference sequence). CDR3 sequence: CSARPRTATYEQYF. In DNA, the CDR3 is TGCAGTGCTAGACCCCGAACGGCAACCTACGAGCAGTACTTC.

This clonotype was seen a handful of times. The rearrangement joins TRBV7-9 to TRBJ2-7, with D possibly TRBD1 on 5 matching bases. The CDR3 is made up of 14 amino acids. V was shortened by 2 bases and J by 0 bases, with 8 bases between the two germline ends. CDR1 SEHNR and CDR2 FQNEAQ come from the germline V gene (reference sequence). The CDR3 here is CASSLQGYSYEQYF. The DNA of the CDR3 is TGTGCCAGCAGCTTACAGGGTTACTCCTACGAGCAGTACTTC. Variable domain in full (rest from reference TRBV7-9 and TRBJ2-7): DTGVSQNPRHKITKRGQNVTFRCDPISEHNRLYWYRQTLGQGPEFLTYFQNEAQLEKSRLLSDRFSAERPKGSFSTLEIQRTEQGDSAMYLCASSLQGYSYEQYFGPGTRLTVT.

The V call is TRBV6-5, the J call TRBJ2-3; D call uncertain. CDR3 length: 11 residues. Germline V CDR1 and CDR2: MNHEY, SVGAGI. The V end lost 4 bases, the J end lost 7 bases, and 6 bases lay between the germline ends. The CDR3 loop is CASSFKNTQYF. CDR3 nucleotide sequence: TGTGCCAGCAGTTTTAAGAATACGCAGTATTTT.

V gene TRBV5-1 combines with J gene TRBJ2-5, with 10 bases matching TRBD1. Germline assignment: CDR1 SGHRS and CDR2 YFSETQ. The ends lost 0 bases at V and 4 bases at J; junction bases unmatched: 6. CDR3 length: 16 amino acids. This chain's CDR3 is CASSLADRGLGETQYF. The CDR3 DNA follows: TGCGCCAGCAGCTTGGCCGACAGGGGGCTGGGAGAGACCCAGTACTTC. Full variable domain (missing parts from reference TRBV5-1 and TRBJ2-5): KAGVTQTPRYLIKTRGQQVTLSCSPISGHRSVSWYQQTPGQGLQFLFEYFSETQRNKGNFPGRFSGRQFSNSRSEMNVSTLELGDSALYLCASSLADRGLGETQYFGPGTRLLVL.

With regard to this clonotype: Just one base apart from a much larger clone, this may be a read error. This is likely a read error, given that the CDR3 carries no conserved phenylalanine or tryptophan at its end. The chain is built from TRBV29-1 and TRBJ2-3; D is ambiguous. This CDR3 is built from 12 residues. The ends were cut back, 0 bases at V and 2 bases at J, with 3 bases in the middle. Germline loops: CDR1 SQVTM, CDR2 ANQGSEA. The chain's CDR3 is CSVEEVTDTQYL. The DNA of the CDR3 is TGCAGCGTTGAAGAGGTCACAGATACGCAGTATTTG.

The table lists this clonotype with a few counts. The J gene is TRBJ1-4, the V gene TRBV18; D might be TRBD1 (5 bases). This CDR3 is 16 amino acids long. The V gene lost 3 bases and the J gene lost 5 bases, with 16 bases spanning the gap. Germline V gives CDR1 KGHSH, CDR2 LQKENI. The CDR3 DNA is TGTGCCAGCTCACCGGAAAGACAGATTTCAAATGAAAAACTGTTTTTT. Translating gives CASSPERQISNEKLFF. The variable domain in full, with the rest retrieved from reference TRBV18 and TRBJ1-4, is NAGVMQNPRHLVRRRGQEARLRCSPMKGHSHVYWYRQLPEEGLKFMVYLQKENIIDESGMPKERFSAEFPKEGPSILRIQQVVRGDSAAYFCASSPERQISNEKLFFGSGTQLSVL.

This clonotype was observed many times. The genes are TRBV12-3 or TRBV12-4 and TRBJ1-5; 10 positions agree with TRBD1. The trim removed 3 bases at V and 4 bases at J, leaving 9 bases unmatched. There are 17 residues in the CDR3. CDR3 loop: CASSFQSTGGRNQPQHF. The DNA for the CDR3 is TGTGCCAGCAGTTTCCAGTCGACAGGGGGCCGGAATCAGCCCCAGCATTTT.

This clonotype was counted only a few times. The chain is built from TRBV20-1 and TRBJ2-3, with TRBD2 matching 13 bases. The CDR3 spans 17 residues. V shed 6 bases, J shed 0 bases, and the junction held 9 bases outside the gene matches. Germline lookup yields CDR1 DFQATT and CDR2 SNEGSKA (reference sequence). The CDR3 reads CSAYTSGGALSTDTQYF. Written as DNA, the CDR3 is TGCAGTGCCTACACTAGCGGGGGGGCCCTTAGCACAGATACGCAGTATTTT.